The rows below give T cell receptor beta chains drawn from one sample of a study of vaccination effects on CD4 cells after COVID-19. Measured with immunoSEQ multiplex PCR; TCRdb has only the in-frame clones, and not every one. The sample contains approximately 60,000 clones, approximately 72% of which appear only once. No antigen has been assigned to these receptors. Here the sequenced sample was CD4+ T cells from PBMCs cultured without peptide, taken before COVID-19 vaccination. The receptors were gathered from a human donor who had a prior SARS-CoV-2 infection. Both conserved end residues are part of each CDR3. D genes are given only for firm matches. Rows may omit the clone size; those that give it use once, few, many or a size class.

J gene	clone size	D gene	V gene	CDR3 DNA	CDR3 protein
TRBJ2-7	.	.	TRBV2	TGTGCCAGCACCTTAGACATCTACGAGCAGTACTTC	CASTLDIYEQYF
TRBJ2-7	.	TRBD2	TRBV6-5	TGTGCCAGCAGGCTAGCGGGAGGGCCCTCCTACGAGCAGTACTTC	CASRLAGGPSYEQYF
TRBJ1-2	.	.	TRBV9	TGTGCCAGCAGCGACCCAGGTCAGGGTCCAATTGACACCTTC	CASSDPGQGPIDTF
TRBJ1-2	.	.	TRBV12-5	TGTGCTAGTGGTTTGGCTCCAGGTGGGAGAGTCTATGGCTACACCTTC	CASGLAPGGRVYGYTF
TRBJ2-3	.	.	TRBV11-3	TGTGCCAGCAGCTCTGGGCAGGCTGGGTCAGATACGCAGTATTTT	CASSSGQAGSDTQYF
TRBJ1-2	.	.	TRBV2	TGTGCCAGCAGTGAAGCGGTACGGCCTACCTATGGCTACACCTTC	CASSEAVRPTYGYTF
TRBJ2-1	.	TRBD1	TRBV10-3	TGTGCCATCAGTACAGGGGGCAGGGGTGAGCAGTTCTTC	CAISTGGRGEQFF
TRBJ2-7	.	TRBD1	TRBV6-2/TRBV6-3	TGTGCCAGCAGTTATTTGGGACAGGGGCTTTCCTACGAGCAGTACTTC	CASSYLGQGLSYEQYF
TRBJ1-1	few	.	TRBV13	TGTGCCAGCAGCCACGGACCCCTCCAAGCTTTCTTT	CASSHGPLQAFF
TRBJ2-7	.	TRBD2	TRBV4-3	TGCGCCAGCAGCCGATATTACCCGGGACTAGCTTCCTACGAGCAGTACTTC	CASSRYYPGLASYEQYF
TRBJ2-3	.	TRBD2	TRBV11-3	TGTGCCAGCAGCTTAGGTTCTAGCGGGGAAACAGATACGCAGTATTTT	CASSLGSSGETDTQYF
TRBJ2-3	.	TRBD2	TRBV27	TGTGCCAGCAGTTTACGGCGGGGGGGCGAAGATACGCAGTATTTT	CASSLRRGGEDTQYF
TRBJ1-1	few	.	TRBV19	TGTGCCAGTAGTATATGGGGGCTCCCTGAAGCTTTCTTT	CASSIWGLPEAFF
TRBJ2-3	.	TRBD2	TRBV6-2/TRBV6-3	TGTGCCAGCAGTTACTCGGGACTAGCGGTCAACACAGATACGCAGTATTTT	CASSYSGLAVNTDTQYF
TRBJ2-2	.	TRBD1	TRBV6-6	TGTGCCAGCAGAAAAGGGACAGGATTAAACACCGGGGAGCTGTTTTTT	CASRKGTGLNTGELFF
TRBJ1-2	.	.	TRBV28	TGTGCCAGCAGTACCCCTAACAGTGTTAACTATGGCTACACCTTC	CASSTPNSVNYGYTF
TRBJ1-4	once	TRBD1	TRBV19	TGTGCCAGTAGTATAGCCGGGACAGGGGTAAAACTGTTTTTT	CASSIAGTGVKLFF
TRBJ2-6	.	.	TRBV18	TGTGCCAGCTCACCAATGGTCTCTGGGGCCAACGTCCTGACTTTC	CASSPMVSGANVLTF
TRBJ2-2	.	.	TRBV6-2/TRBV6-3	TGTGCCAGCAGCCGACGGGTCACCGGGGAGCTGTTTTTT	CASSRRVTGELFF
TRBJ2-1	.	TRBD1	TRBV3-1/TRBV3-2	TGTGCCAGCAGCATCTGGGACAGGGGAGGTGAGCAGTTCTTC	CASSIWDRGGEQFF
TRBJ1-2	.	.	TRBV6-2/TRBV6-3	TGTGCCAGCAGTTACTGGGGAACGGACTATGGCTACACCTTC	CASSYWGTDYGYTF
TRBJ2-1	.	.	TRBV13	TGTGCCAGCAGTTCCTCGAAAAGGTCCAATGAGCAGTTCTTC	CASSSSKRSNEQFF
TRBJ2-2	.	.	TRBV5-1	TGCGCCAGCAGCTTGATTTCAGGGTTCATCAAATCCGGGGAGCTGTTTTTT	CASSLISGFIKSGELFF
TRBJ2-3	.	TRBD2	TRBV6-5	TGTGCCAGCACTAGCGGGGGGACAGATACGCAGTATTTT	CASTSGGTDTQYF
TRBJ1-2	.	.	TRBV20-1	TGCAGTGCTAGTATCGGGACAAGTAACTATGGCTACACCTTC	CSASIGTSNYGYTF
TRBJ2-7	.	.	TRBV11-3	TGTGCCAGCAGCCCAGGGGAGGGTCACTACGAGCAGTACTTC	CASSPGEGHYEQYF
TRBJ2-5	few	TRBD2	TRBV6-5	TGTGCCAGCAGGAGGGGGACTAGCGCACAAGAGACCCAGTACTTC	CASRRGTSAQETQYF
TRBJ2-1	.	TRBD2	TRBV7-9	TGTGCCAGCAGCTCTCGGACTAGCGGGGGGTTGAATGAGCAGTTCTTC	CASSSRTSGGLNEQFF
TRBJ2-7	.	.	TRBV27	TGTGCCAGCAGTCGTGCCGCCCCGGGACGGGTGATCTACGAGCAGTACTTC	CASSRAAPGRVIYEQYF
TRBJ2-3	.	.	TRBV5-4	TGTGCCAGCAGCTTCCCTAGCGAGGGCACCGCAGATACGCAGTATTTT	CASSFPSEGTADTQYF
TRBJ1-3	.	.	TRBV10-3	TGTGCCATCAGTGATAATGGGGGTACTGGAAACACCATATATTTT	CAISDNGGTGNTIYF
TRBJ1-1	.	.	TRBV12-3/TRBV12-4	TGTGCCAGCAGCCCTATTGGGGGTACTGAAGCTTTCTTT	CASSPIGGTEAFF
TRBJ1-2	.	TRBD1	TRBV30	TGTGCCATATCGACAGGGAGGAGCTATGGCTACACCTTC	CAISTGRSYGYTF
TRBJ1-6	few	.	TRBV27	TGTGCCAGCAGTATGGGTGGAGTAAATTCACCCCTCCACTTT	CASSMGGVNSPLHF
TRBJ2-3	.	TRBD1	TRBV5-1	TGCGCCAGCAGCTTTCCGGACAGGGGAGCAGATACGCAGTATTTT	CASSFPDRGADTQYF
TRBJ2-5	.	.	TRBV29-1	TGCAGCGTTAGCGGGACAGAGCAAGAGACCCAGTACTTC	CSVSGTEQETQYF
TRBJ2-1	.	TRBD1	TRBV19	TGTGCCAGTAGTGTGACAGGGAGCAATGAGCAGTTCTTC	CASSVTGSNEQFF
TRBJ2-1	few	TRBD2	TRBV10-3	TGTGCCATCAGGCGGACTAGCGGGGACAATGAGCAGTTCTTC	CAIRRTSGDNEQFF
TRBJ2-4	.	.	TRBV30	TGTGCCTGGAGTATGGGGTCGGGGGCTTGGGACATTCAGTACTTC	CAWSMGSGAWDIQYF
TRBJ2-3	.	.	TRBV19	TGTGCCAGTAGTATAGTTCCCCCAGGGACACTTACGCAGTATTTT	CASSIVPPGTLTQYF
TRBJ2-2	few	TRBD2	TRBV9	TGTGCCAGCAGCCTTACTAGCGGGGGGTACACCGGGGAGCTGTTTTTT	CASSLTSGGYTGELFF
TRBJ1-2	few	.	TRBV20-1	TGCAGTGCTAGTAGCCCGACAGACAACTATGGCTACACCTTC	CSASSPTDNYGYTF
TRBJ1-6	medium-sized	.	TRBV7-3	TGTGCCAGCAGCTTAAGAGGGGGAGGTTCACCCCTCCACTTT	CASSLRGGGSPLHF
TRBJ1-1	.	TRBD1	TRBV27	TGTGCCAGCAGCCCGACAGGGGTTGAAGCTTTCTTT	CASSPTGVEAFF
TRBJ2-1	.	.	TRBV19	TGTGCCAGTAGTGCGTGGAAAAACAAGGATGAGCAGTTCTTC	CASSAWKNKDEQFF
TRBJ2-7	.	.	TRBV3-1/TRBV3-2	TGTGCCAGCAGCCAAGTTTTTGCGTCGGCGGGGAACTACGAGCAGTACTTC	CASSQVFASAGNYEQYF
TRBJ1-3	.	.	TRBV2	TGTGCCGGGGGGCGTACCTCTGGAAACACCATATATTTT	CAGGRTSGNTIYF